This T cell receptor (beta chain) was sequenced in a study of T-cell reconstitution after alpha-beta-depleted transplantation in children. A TCRbeta library incorporating unique molecular identifiers was prepared. Via MiXCR, TCRdb re-called the PCR reads, giving one row per CDR3 protein. This sample has approximately 240,000 distinct CDR3 sequences; approximately 11% occur once, and the top ten carry about 28%. V shed 6 bases and J shed 0 bases, with 12 bases lying between them. The germline V gene has CDR1 MNHNS and CDR2 SASEGT. There are 15 residues in the CDR3. This clonotype was detected ten times or more.

The sequenced sample was PBMCs, obtained before TCRalphabeta/CD19-depleted stem cell transplant. The rearrangement links TRBV6-1 to TRBJ1-5, with D tentatively TRBD1 (6 bases). The TCR comes from a child less than two years old with acute myeloid leukemia, due to receive a stem cell transplant. CDR3 sequence: CASRAQGNSNQPQHF. For the CDR3, the DNA is TGTGCCAGCAGGGCCCAGGGGAATAGCAATCAGCCCCAGCATTTT.